This T cell receptor (beta chain) was observed in a study of T cells in Graves' hyperthyroidism and ophthalmopathy (dated by TCRdb to between 2017 and 2020). General notes on the study: Peripheral blood samples were taken at the time of initial diagnosis, prior to any treatment. To identify TCR V-J signatures that set the groups apart, the researchers used a discovery cohort of 100 or so patients, made up of fewer than 50 with Graves' ophthalmopathy and 57 with stable Graves' hyperthyroidism. An independent validation cohort of some 18 hyperthyroidism patients and 17 patients who later progressed to ophthalmopathy tested prospective prediction of ophthalmopathy. The roughly 90 discovery patients were divided at random into training and test sets in a 7:3 ratio. In addition, the study compared T-cell repertoires in thyroid tissue and in blood from a handful of Graves' hyperthyroidism patients. Following sampling, methimazole starting at 30 mg daily was given to hyperthyroidism patients, and high-dose intravenous methylprednisolone was given to ophthalmopathy patients. According to the paper, TCR Vbeta CDR3 sequencing was carried out on approximately 140 peripheral blood samples, which came from some 41 ophthalmopathy, under 85 hyperthyroidism and some 17 progressor patients.

V sheds 2 bases and J sheds 7 bases, leaving 12 bases between their ends. Inclusive of the bounding cysteine and phenylalanine, the CDR3 is 15 residues long. The DNA shown is the 45-base CDR3, in frame from base 1. Based on the germline V gene (reference sequence), the CDR1 and CDR2 sequences are LGHDT and YNNKEL. With regard to this clonotype: Its antigen is currently not known. No clone much larger than this one lies a single base away; base qualities are absent.

Stable Graves' hyperthyroidism was defined as no progression to ophthalmopathy during 18 months of follow-up. Hyperthyroidism patients were aged 18 to 65 years and newly diagnosed, with disease duration of less than 2 months. The study excluded patients with uncontrolled infections, other autoimmune diseases, pregnancy or lactation. Clinical symptoms, serum thyroxine and TRAb, thyroid ultrasound, and orbital computed tomography formed the basis for the diagnoses. PBMCs were separated from 8 to 10 ml of fresh peripheral blood using Ficoll-Paque density gradient centrifugation. Total RNA was extracted with Trizol reagent, and quality was checked on an Agilent 2100 Bioanalyzer. The investigation overall reported the following: In cross-validation, a model built on a 13 V-J signature told ophthalmopathy apart from stable hyperthyroidism with 87.88% sensitivity and about 81% specificity, and in testing the same model reached 80%/75%. Blood samples also contained most of the expanded thyroid clonotypes (frequency above 0.001), which suggests that blood repertoires may reflect thyroid immune responses. No statistical method was used to set the sample size in advance, and investigators knew the group allocation. In validation, progression to ophthalmopathy was predicted by the model with nearly 71% sensitivity and about 72% specificity, a median of approximately 6.5 months before onset.

TCR beta CDR3 regions were amplified from RNA transcripts. The first round of RT-PCR for the TCR CDR3 was performed with the HTBI primer set and the Qiagen OneStep RT-PCR kit. Libraries were constructed in a second round of multiplex PCR, after which size selection and purification were carried out. Paired-end sequencing of the libraries was performed with 100 bp reads on an Illumina HiSeq2000. The authors processed their data as follows. Raw data were processed with SOAPnuke, discarding reads with adapters, uncalled bases, mean Phred below 15, or no exact constant-primer or identifier match. High-quality paired reads were merged with COPE v1.2.5, and unique nucleotide sequences were defined as clonotypes. MiTCR v1.1 was used to align clonotypes to the IMGT TRBV, TRBD and TRBJ reference segments. The analysis was restricted to V-J combinations with a frequency above 0.0001, which together covered just over 98% of the repertoires. A TCS score was defined as the ratio of F50 (clonal expansion) to E x V (chaos), with BLOSUM62-based TCRdist applied between CDR3 peptides within each V-J. Welch's t-statistics and random forest reduced roughly 530 V-J features to 10 to 15, which were used in a naive Bayes classifier (R e1071). The public reads were reanalyzed by TCRdb: fastp trimming at Q25, MiXCR alignment, in-frame beta chains only. Each record represents a unique CDR3 protein, reported with the most common genes and DNA among its rows. The V and J calls follow TCRdb's processing rather than the paper's. The table for this sample lists under 450,000 distinct CDR3 sequences; approximately 15% of them were counted only once. The ten largest clones take up about 14% of the sample.

This sequence uses TRBV3-1 and TRBJ1-6; the D gene cannot be resolved reliably. What was sequenced was blood. This TCR derives from a woman aged 18-29 years with Graves' hyperthyroidism. The DNA sequence follows: TGTGCCAGCAGCCAACCTGGGGAATCGAATTCACCCCTCCACTTT. It codes for CASSQPGESNSPLHF. Full variable domain (CDR3 extended with the reference TRBV3-1 and TRBJ1-6 proteins): DTAVSQTPKYLVTQMGNDKSIKCEQNLGHDTMYWYKQDSKKFLKIMFSYNNKELIINETVPNRFSPKSPDKAHLNLHINSLELGDSAVYFCASSQPGESNSPLHFGNGTRLTVT.